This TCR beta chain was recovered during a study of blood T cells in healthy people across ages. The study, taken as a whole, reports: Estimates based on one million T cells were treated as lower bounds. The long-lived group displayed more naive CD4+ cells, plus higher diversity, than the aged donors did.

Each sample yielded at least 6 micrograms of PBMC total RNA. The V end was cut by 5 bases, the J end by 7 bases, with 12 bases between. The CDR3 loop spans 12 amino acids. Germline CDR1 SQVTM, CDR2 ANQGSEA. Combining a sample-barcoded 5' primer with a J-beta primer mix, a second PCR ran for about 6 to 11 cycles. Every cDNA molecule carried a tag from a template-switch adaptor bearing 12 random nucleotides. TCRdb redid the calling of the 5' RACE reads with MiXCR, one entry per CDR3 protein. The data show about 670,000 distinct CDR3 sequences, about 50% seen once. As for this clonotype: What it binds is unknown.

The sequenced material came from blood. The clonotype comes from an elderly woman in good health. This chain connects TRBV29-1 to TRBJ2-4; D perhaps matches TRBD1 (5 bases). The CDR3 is CSVRQTTNIQYF. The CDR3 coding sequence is TGCAGCGTTCGACAGACGACGAACATTCAGTACTTC. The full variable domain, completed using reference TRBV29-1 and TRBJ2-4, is SAVISQKPSRDICQRGTSLTIQCQVDSQVTMMFWYRQQPGQSLTLIATANQGSEATYESGFVIDKFPISRPNLTFSTLTVSNMSPEDSSIYLCSVRQTTNIQYFGAGTRLSVL.